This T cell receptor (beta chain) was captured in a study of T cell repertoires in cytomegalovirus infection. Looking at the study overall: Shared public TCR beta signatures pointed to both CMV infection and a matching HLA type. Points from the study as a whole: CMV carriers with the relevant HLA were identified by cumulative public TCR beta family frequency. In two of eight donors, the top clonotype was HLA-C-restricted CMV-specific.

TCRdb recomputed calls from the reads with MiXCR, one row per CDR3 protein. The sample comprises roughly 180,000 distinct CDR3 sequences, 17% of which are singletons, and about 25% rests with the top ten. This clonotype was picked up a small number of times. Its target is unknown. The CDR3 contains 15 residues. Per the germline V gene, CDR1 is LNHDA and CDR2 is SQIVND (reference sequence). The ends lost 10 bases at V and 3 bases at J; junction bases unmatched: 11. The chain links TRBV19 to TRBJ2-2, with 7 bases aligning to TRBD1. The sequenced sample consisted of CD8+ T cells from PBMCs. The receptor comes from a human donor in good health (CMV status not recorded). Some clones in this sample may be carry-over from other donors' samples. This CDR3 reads CATRQGILDTGELFF. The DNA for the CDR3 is TGTGCCACTCGACAGGGAATTTTGGACACCGGGGAGCTGTTTTTT. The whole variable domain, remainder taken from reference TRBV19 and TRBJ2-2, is DGGITQSPKYLFRKEGQNVTLSCEQNLNHDAMYWYRQDPGQGLRLIYYSQIVNDFQKGDIAEGYSVSREKKESFPLTVTSAQKNPTAFYLCATRQGILDTGELFFGEGSRLTVL.